This T cell receptor (beta chain) was identified during a study of blood T cell repertoires in COVID-19. On the study more broadly: Some COVID-19 samples were acute and others convalescent; all came from the United States, Italy and Spain. T cells, B-cell-depleted T cells, or PBMCs supplied cDNA or gDNA.

Original handling: Amplification from reference gene primers served as the basis for estimated nucleated cell counts. The table came from immunoSEQ multiplex PCR; TCRdb's copy has only in-frame clones and leaves some out. V and J calls and clone size are as listed in that table; D and trimming were resolved from the DNA. The data hold more than 25,000 clones, with around 89% observed a single time. The J segment lost 2 bases and the V segment lost 1 base, leaving 7 bases of the junction unmatched. Germline CDR1 reads MNHNS; CDR2 reads SASEGT. The CDR3 has 16 residues. Sequenced: peripheral blood. The TCR was taken from a man between 60 and 70 years old with acute or convalescent COVID-19. J is TRBJ2-7 and V is TRBV6-1; the match to TRBD1 covers 8 bases. The DNA for the CDR3 is TGTGCCAGCAGTGAAGAAGTAGGACAGGGACCCTACGAGCAGTACTTC. Its protein is CASSEEVGQGPYEQYF.